The present T cell receptor beta chain was sequenced within a study of CXCR3-negative and CXCR3-positive naive CD8 T cells. Study-wide findings and caveats: Memory cells showed distinct TRBV-TRBJ patterns, while the two naive subsets matched.

Regarding this clonotype: Its antigen is as yet unknown.

The germline CDR1 and CDR2 sequences are SGHRS and YFSETQ. This CDR3 contains 16 residues. Preparation of TRB cDNA libraries relied on 5' RACE carrying UMI labels. From its re-call of the 5' RACE reads, TCRdb lists each CDR3 protein once, without DNA. The sample's table shows roughly 26,000 distinct CDR3 sequences. The chain carries TRBV5-1 and TRBJ2-7; no DNA is available, so the TRBD1 call from TCRdb remains unchecked. This receptor was obtained from a human donor in good health. Some clones in this sample may be carry-over from other donors' samples. Material: naive CXCR3- CD8+ T cells from blood. Subset noted: CD45RO-CCR7+CD27+CD95- naive CD8+ T cells lacking CXCR3 (TNR3-). CDR3 in amino acids: CASSLEGTGSSYEQYF. Variable domain in full (rest from reference TRBV5-1 and TRBJ2-7): KAGVTQTPRYLIKTRGQQVTLSCSPISGHRSVSWYQQTPGQGLQFLFEYFSETQRNKGNFPGRFSGRQFSNSRSEMNVSTLELGDSALYLCASSLEGTGSSYEQYFGPGTRLTVT.